Presented here are 26 T cell receptor beta chains from one specimen sequenced in a study of human T cells and chemical hapten exposure. The time point is: patch test 3, about 24 weeks after DPC sensitization. Treatment in this sample: therapeutic diphenylcyclopropenone sensitization with weekly scalp DPC. MiXCR was run by TCRdb on the RACE reads, yielding one entry per CDR3 protein. The sample lists 50,000 or so distinct CDR3 sequences, 9.9% seen once, with roughly 15% in the top ten. The sample here was whole blood, taken in connection with sensitization to the hapten diphenylcyclopropenone (DPC). These receptors originate from a woman aged 40 to 49 with alopecia areata. Some clones in this sample may be carry-over from other donors' samples.

The gene calls are TRBV14 and TRBJ1-6, with a tentative D call TRBD1 (5 bases). There are 15 residues in the CDR3. Germline V lookup: CDR1 SGHDN, CDR2 FVKESK. V was trimmed by 2 bases and J by 10 bases, leaving 15 bases between them. The CDR3 loop is CASSQLSGRGSPLHF. CDR3 nucleotide sequence: TGTGCCAGCAGCCAACTTTCCGGAAGGGGATCACCCCTCCACTTT.

This clonotype was counted only a few times. The V gene is TRBV15, the J gene TRBJ1-6; TRBD1 matches 8 bases. CDR3 length equals 15 residues. CDR1 is LNHNV, CDR2 YYDKDF, per germline (reference sequence). Trimming cost V 3 bases and J 3 bases; bases outside gene matches: 1. The DNA for the CDR3 is TGTGCCACCAGCAGGACAGGGGTCTATAATTCACCCCTCCACTTT. Translated, it gives CATSRTGVYNSPLHF.

This clonotype was found a few times. The chain has TRBV2 and TRBJ2-7; 8 nucleotides match TRBD1. Trimming took 10 bases from V and 6 from J; bases not matched to a gene: 11. This CDR3 comprises 13 residues. Germline V lookup: CDR1 SNHLY, CDR2 FYNNEI. The CDR3 sequence: CATSKRTGTEQYF. In DNA, the CDR3 is TGTGCCACCTCAAAGAGGACAGGGACCGAGCAGTACTTC.

This clonotype was found a few times. The chain recombines TRBV7-2 with TRBJ2-7; D perhaps matches TRBD2 (6 bases). This CDR3 has 13 amino acids. The V gene lost 8 bases and the J gene lost 0 bases, with 11 bases spanning the gap. The germline V gene has CDR1 SGHTA and CDR2 FQGNSA. The CDR3 bases are TGTGCCAGCCAATGGGGGGTCTCCTACGAGCAGTACTTC. Translating gives CASQWGVSYEQYF.

The J gene is TRBJ2-3, the V gene TRBV6-2 or TRBV6-3; D perhaps matches TRBD2 (5 bases). V dropped 10 bases and J dropped 4 bases, with 18 bases sitting between them. This CDR3 spans 14 amino acids. Germline CDR1 is MNHEY and CDR2 is SVGEGT. For the CDR3, the DNA is TGTGCCACGCAGGCCGAGGGCCCCCCAGATACGCAGTATTTT. Residues: CATQAEGPPDTQYF.

This clonotype was counted between two and nine times. As DNA, the CDR3 is TGCGCCAGCAGCCAAGACTATAGCTCCTACAATGAGCAGTTCTTC. Protein sequence: CASSQDYSSYNEQFF. The chain joins TRBV4-3 to TRBJ2-1; no firm D call. Per the germline V gene, CDR1 is LGHNA and CDR2 is YSLEER. Trimming pared 0 bases from V and 0 bases from J, leaving 6 bases between. CDR3 size: 15 residues.

This clonotype was detected a few times. This sequence joins TRBV2 and TRBJ2-1; D is unresolved. Looked up from germline, CDR1 is SNHLY and CDR2 is FYNNEI. Trimming removed 4 bases from V and 0 bases from J, with 10 bases in between. This CDR3 has 15 residues. CDR3 amino acids: CASSGSQISYNEQFF. The CDR3 DNA reads TGTGCCAGCAGTGGCAGCCAGATCTCCTACAATGAGCAGTTCTTC.

There are many counts of this clonotype. The chain links TRBV6-2 or TRBV6-3 to TRBJ1-5; 7 bases fit TRBD1. CDR1 MNHEY and CDR2 SVGEGT come from the germline V gene. This CDR3 is 15 amino acids long. The ends lost 6 bases at V and 4 bases at J; junction bases unmatched: 9. The CDR3 region is CASSLRTGPNQPQHF. The CDR3 DNA reads TGTGCCAGCAGCCTACGGACAGGACCGAATCAGCCCCAGCATTTT.

In this sample, this clonotype turned up many times. The rearrangement links TRBV12-5 to TRBJ2-1, with TRBD2 matching 11 bases. CDR3 length: 14 residues. Per germline, CDR1 LGHNT and CDR2 FRNRAP. Trimming took 6 bases from V and 8 from J; bases not matched to a gene: 6. CDR3 residues: CASGGLAVFDEQFF. CDR3 sequence (DNA): TGTGCTAGTGGGGGACTAGCGGTTTTCGATGAGCAGTTCTTC.

This clonotype was counted at least ten times. J is TRBJ2-7 and V is TRBV5-1; 8 bases are a match to TRBD1. CDR3 size: 13 residues. Per germline, CDR1 SGHRS and CDR2 YFSETQ. J lost 7 bases, V lost 3 bases, and 6 bases had no gene match. The CDR3 sequence: CASSSGTGGEQYF. Written as DNA, the CDR3 is TGCGCCAGCAGCTCGGGAACAGGGGGTGAGCAGTACTTC.

This chain uses TRBV27 with TRBJ1-2; the D is unclear. Germline V gene data show CDR1 as MNHEY and CDR2 as SMNVEV (reference sequence). The V gene lost 2 bases and the J gene lost 2 bases, with 9 bases spanning the gap. The CDR3 contains 14 residues. This CDR3 reads CASSLVAGNYGYTF. The CDR3 nucleotides read TGTGCCAGCAGTTTAGTCGCAGGCAACTATGGCTACACCTTC.

Only a few counts were recorded for this clonotype. This chain joins TRBV7-2 and TRBJ1-4; 8 nucleotides line up with TRBD1. Germline lookup yields CDR1 SGHTA and CDR2 FQGNSA. The CDR3 contains 16 residues. V was clipped by 3 bases and J by 3 bases; unmatched bases: 6. The CDR3 DNA reads TGTGCCAGCAGCTTCCGGACAGGGCGGGCTAATGAAAAACTGTTTTTT. This gives the protein CASSFRTGRANEKLFF. Complete variable domain (other parts from reference TRBV7-2 and TRBJ1-4): GAGVSQSPSNKVTEKGKDVELRCDPISGHTALYWYRQSLGQGLEFLIYFQGNSAPDKSGLPSDRFSAERTGGSVSTLTIQRTQQEDSAVYLCASSFRTGRANEKLFFGSGTQLSVL.

There are a few counts of this clonotype. V gene TRBV7-9 combines with J gene TRBJ2-5; 9 bases fit TRBD2. CDR1 is SEHNR and CDR2 is FQNEAQ in the germline V gene (reference sequence). The CDR3 sequence is 14 residues long. Trimming at V came to 6 bases and at J to 2 bases, leaving 4 bases not matched to a gene. The CDR3 reads CASRLTSGQETQYF. CDR3 sequence (DNA): TGTGCCAGCAGGTTGACTAGCGGACAAGAGACCCAGTACTTC. The full variable domain, its missing parts supplied by reference TRBV7-9 and TRBJ2-5, is DTGVSQNPRHKITKRGQNVTFRCDPISEHNRLYWYRQTLGQGPEFLTYFQNEAQLEKSRLLSDRFSAERPKGSFSTLEIQRTEQGDSAMYLCASRLTSGQETQYFGPGTRLLVL.

This clonotype was observed at least ten times. This sequence joins TRBV28 and TRBJ2-3; D ambiguous. The CDR3 extends over 13 amino acids. Germline values: CDR1 MDHEN, CDR2 SYDVKM. The germline V and J ends were trimmed by 6 bases and 1 base, with 8 bases remaining between them. DNA for the CDR3: TGTGCCAGCAGCCTACGGGGCACAGATACGCAGTATTTT. Protein: CASSLRGTDTQYF.

This clonotype was detected ten times or more. The chain couples TRBV7-8 to TRBJ2-6; 7 bases map to TRBD2. The CDR3 has 17 amino acids. In germline, CDR1 is SGHVS, CDR2 FQNEAQ. Germline trimming cut 1 base from V and 2 bases from J; bases unmatched to any gene: 5. The CDR3, as DNA: TGTGCCAGCAGCTTAGTTCCGCGGGGGACTGGGGCCAACGTCCTGACTTTC. Translation gives CASSLVPRGTGANVLTF. The complete variable domain, with remaining parts taken from reference TRBV7-8 and TRBJ2-6, reads GAGVSQSPRYKVAKRGQDVALRCDPISGHVSLFWYQQALGQGPEFLTYFQNEAQLDKSGLPSDRFFAERPEGSVSTLKIQRTQQEDSAVYLCASSLVPRGTGANVLTFGAGSRLTVL.

This rearrangement joins TRBV29-1 to TRBJ2-3; possible D gene TRBD2, 5 bases. The CDR3 sequence is 13 residues long. The V gene lost 1 base and the J gene lost 4 bases, with 9 bases spanning the gap. Germline V gene data show CDR1 as SQVTM and CDR2 as ANQGSEA. The DNA for the CDR3 is TGCAGCGTTGAAGGAGGGCTCGCAGATACGCAGTATTTT. Translated: CSVEGGLADTQYF.

This clonotype was detected many times. The chain combines TRBV20-1 with TRBJ1-2, with a weak D call TRBD1 (5 bases). Germline CDR1 reads DFQATT; CDR2 reads SNEGSKA (reference sequence). V dropped 6 bases and J dropped 7 bases, with 12 bases sitting between them. The CDR3 spans 11 residues. The CDR3 sequence is CSAGVVSGYTF. The DNA for the CDR3 is TGCAGTGCGGGGGTAGTTTCTGGCTACACCTTC.

This clonotype was seen repeatedly, ten times or more. The chain couples TRBV29-1 to TRBJ2-1; 10 nucleotides agree with TRBD2. Trimming cost V 5 bases and J 8 bases; bases outside gene matches: 6. The germline V gene has CDR1 SQVTM and CDR2 ANQGSEA. The CDR3 consists of 13 residues. CDR3 sequence (DNA): TGCAGCGTTATTCCTAGCGGGGGCCATGAGCAGTTCTTC. Its translation is CSVIPSGGHEQFF.

The chain couples TRBV12-5 to TRBJ1-1, with D possibly being TRBD1 (5 bases). Looked up from germline, CDR1 is LGHNT and CDR2 is FRNRAP. V lost 0 bases and J 10 bases, leaving 9 bases between the germline ends. The CDR3 spans 12 residues. CDR3 sequence: CASGLVRGLAFF. DNA for the CDR3: TGTGCTAGTGGTTTGGTAAGGGGCTTAGCTTTCTTT.

There are many counts of this clonotype. The chain has TRBV2 and TRBJ1-1; weak D call: TRBD1 (5 bases). The germline CDR1 and CDR2 sequences are SNHLY and FYNNEI. This CDR3 spans 12 amino acids. The germline V and J ends were trimmed by 6 bases and 7 bases, with 12 bases remaining between them. DNA for the CDR3: TGTGCCAGCAGCCTCGGACACCTTGAAGCTTTCTTT. Amino acids: CASSLGHLEAFF.

This clonotype was recorded a few times. This chain links TRBV9 with TRBJ1-4; no definite D call. V gave up 0 bases and J gave up 10 bases, with 4 bases separating them. Germline V gene lookup returns CDR1 SGDLS and CDR2 YYNGEE. CDR3 length equals 11 residues. Here the CDR3 reads CASSVGGKLFF. CDR3 nucleotides: TGTGCCAGCAGCGTAGGAGGAAAACTGTTTTTT.

This clonotype has ten or more counts. This rearrangement joins TRBV6-6 to TRBJ1-6; 9 bases are shared with TRBD1. CDR3 length: 16 residues. Trimming at V came to 4 bases and at J to 10 bases, leaving 11 bases not matched to a gene. Germline CDR1 MNHNY, CDR2 SVGAGI (reference sequence). In DNA, the CDR3 is TGTGCCAGCAGTTCGGGGGCCGGGACAGGGAGGTCACCCCTCCACTTT. It yields the protein CASSSGAGTGRSPLHF.

The rearrangement joins TRBV29-1 to TRBJ2-7; D perhaps matches TRBD2 (5 bases). CDR3 length: 11 residues. Per the germline V gene, CDR1 is SQVTM and CDR2 is ANQGSEA. Trimming removed 6 bases from V and 2 bases from J, with 8 bases in between. The CDR3 protein is CSVEGAYEQYF. DNA of the CDR3: TGCAGCGTAGAGGGCGCCTACGAGCAGTACTTC.

This clonotype was picked up a small number of times. V gene TRBV28 combines with J gene TRBJ1-1; D is undetermined. Trimming shortened V by 5 bases and J by 5 bases, and 15 bases separated the two germline ends. This CDR3 contains 14 residues. Looked up from germline, CDR1 is MDHEN and CDR2 is SYDVKM. The CDR3 region has the DNA TGTGCCAGCAGTACACTCTTCGGGGAGACTGAAGCTTTCTTT. It specifies CASSTLFGETEAFF.

This clonotype was seen a handful of times. V is TRBV11-2 and J is TRBJ2-3; D uncertain. Per the germline V gene, CDR1 is SGHAT and CDR2 is FQNNGV. The length of the CDR3 is 13 residues. V lost 5 bases and J 9 bases, leaving 15 bases between the germline ends. DNA for the CDR3: TGTGCCAGCAGCATTCCCCCAGGAACCACGCAGTATTTT. Translating gives CASSIPPGTTQYF.

This clonotype appeared many times. The V gene is TRBV27, the J gene TRBJ2-5; D is unclear. CDR1 is MNHEY and CDR2 is SMNVEV in the germline V gene (reference sequence). There are 13 residues in the CDR3. V was trimmed by 6 bases and J by 3 bases, leaving 11 bases between them. CDR3 sequence (DNA): TGTGCCAGCAGCCGAAGGCAGAAAGAGACCCAGTACTTC. It specifies CASSRRQKETQYF.